The entry that follows covers one T cell receptor (beta chain) sequence. Its antigen is unidentified. This sample is drawn from a study of Ad26.COV2.S vaccination and SARS-CoV-2 variants. Study summary: Donor participated within the Ad26.COV2.S arm of the COV1001 trial. Intramuscularly, Ad26.COV2.S was given either once or twice, 56 days apart.

CDR3 size: 14 residues. The V gene's germline CDR1 is MDHEN and CDR2 SYDVKM. Trimming at V came to 6 bases and at J to 7 bases, leaving 7 bases not matched to a gene. General study points: Spike-specific TCR breadth was greater after Ad26.COV2.S than placebo. Breadth and depth estimates from TCRs may understate total T cell responses.

Specified treatment: over 15 received Ad26.COV2.S at low or high dose, single or two shots; several received placebo; per-sample allocation not given. Specimens were obtained on day 63 following the first vaccine or placebo injection. Using immunoSEQ multiplex PCR, the repertoire was profiled, and TCRdb retains in-frame clones only, with some absent. The sample shows about 440,000 clones, 90% of them seen only once. The sequence was collected from a person aged 18-60 years who received the Ad26.COV2.S COVID-19 vaccine or a placebo. The material sequenced was peripheral blood, taken in a trial of Ad26.COV2.S vaccine versus placebo. The rearrangement joins TRBV28 to TRBJ2-7; 12 bases line up with TRBD2. CDR3 nucleotide sequence: TGTGCCAGCAGGAAGACTAGCGGGAGTCGGGAGCAGTACTTC. Its translation is CASRKTSGSREQYF.